This TCR beta chain comes out of a study of cytomegalovirus exposure and HLA in healthy donors. Findings and caveats of the study: Cytomegalovirus association was listed for about 180 TCR beta chains. The authors later linked a missense DCLRE1C variant to TCR beta V- and J-gene trimming.

PCR used 60 Vbeta primers and 13 Jbeta primers. Using immunoSEQ multiplex PCR, the repertoire was profiled, and TCRdb retains in-frame clones only, with some absent. This repertoire shows 120,000 or so clones, around 66% found once; its top ten account for more than 6.5%. Germline V gene lookup returns CDR1 SGHVS and CDR2 FQNEAQ. The V end lost 4 bases, the J end lost 8 bases, and 18 bases lay between the germline ends. This CDR3 is built from 15 residues. Comments on this clone: Its matching antigen is unknown.

J is TRBJ1-5 and V is TRBV7-8, with D maybe TRBD1 (6 bases). Sequenced input: PBMCs. This clonotype was sampled from a woman in her thirties or forties in good health and CMV-seropositive. The CDR3 loop reads CASSSLTGGSEPQHF. The CDR3 DNA reads as TGTGCCAGCAGCTCTCTGACAGGCGGCAGTGAGCCCCAGCATTTT.